This is a list of T cell receptor beta chains from one sample in a study of T cells after yellow fever vaccination. TCRdb ran MiXCR on the 5' RACE reads and lists one entry per CDR3 protein. The profile covers 120,000 or so distinct CDR3 sequences, with about 16% appearing a single time and about 42% taken by the ten largest. Sequences were derived from CD8+ T cells sorted from PBMCs, sampled 5 days after the yellow fever booster vaccination. These receptors were obtained from a man younger than 35 who received the YFV17D yellow fever vaccine. Both conserved end residues are trimmed from each CDR3. Each record gives: V gene, J gene, CDR3 protein.

V gene: TRBV29-1
J gene: TRBJ2-7
CDR3 protein: SVEVFPGEQY

V gene: TRBV4-1
J gene: TRBJ2-3
CDR3 protein: ASSQIPTDTQY

V gene: TRBV6-2/TRBV6-3
J gene: TRBJ2-7
CDR3 protein: ASKFPGQGSEQY

V gene: TRBV6-5
J gene: TRBJ2-1
CDR3 protein: ATLATRNNEQF

V gene: TRBV19
J gene: TRBJ2-1
CDR3 protein: AGPHSYNEQF

V gene: TRBV10-3
J gene: TRBJ2-1
CDR3 protein: AISSGTDNYNEQF

V gene: TRBV12-3/TRBV12-4
J gene: TRBJ2-1
CDR3 protein: ASSLETSGDNEQF

V gene: TRBV3-1
J gene: TRBJ2-1
CDR3 protein: ASSQDPLDRLSYNEQF

V gene: TRBV12-3/TRBV12-4
J gene: TRBJ2-1
CDR3 protein: ASSQRGGYNEQF

V gene: TRBV11-2
J gene: TRBJ2-1
CDR3 protein: ASSFASGNTYNEQF

V gene: TRBV4-3
J gene: TRBJ2-7
CDR3 protein: ASSLTRGSVPY

V gene: TRBV10-3
J gene: TRBJ2-7
CDR3 protein: AISDIGGTHEQY

V gene: TRBV27
J gene: TRBJ2-3
CDR3 protein: ASGGLDTQY

V gene: TRBV5-6
J gene: TRBJ1-5
CDR3 protein: ASSLEANNQPQH

V gene: TRBV7-2
J gene: TRBJ1-2
CDR3 protein: ASSPPWGSTNYGYT

V gene: TRBV12-3/TRBV12-4
J gene: TRBJ1-5
CDR3 protein: ASGSQGDQPQH

V gene: TRBV4-2
J gene: TRBJ2-3
CDR3 protein: ASSQDTGLAGMSDTQY

V gene: TRBV28
J gene: TRBJ2-1
CDR3 protein: ASTSLYDNEQF

V gene: TRBV6-4
J gene: TRBJ2-2
CDR3 protein: ASSDSDRHTGELF

V gene: TRBV4-3
J gene: TRBJ2-3
CDR3 protein: ASSPTSGVIDTQY

V gene: TRBV12-3/TRBV12-4
J gene: TRBJ1-2
CDR3 protein: ASRDTGGHNYGYT

V gene: TRBV12-3/TRBV12-4
J gene: TRBJ2-3
CDR3 protein: ASSSLAAYTDTQY

V gene: TRBV7-6
J gene: TRBJ2-4
CDR3 protein: ASSLTGNIQY

V gene: TRBV12-3/TRBV12-4
J gene: TRBJ1-1
CDR3 protein: ASSRTMNTEAF

V gene: TRBV6-4
J gene: TRBJ2-3
CDR3 protein: ASSDGGATDTQY

V gene: TRBV25-1
J gene: TRBJ1-1
CDR3 protein: ASSESTGYGTEAF

V gene: TRBV6-2/TRBV6-3
J gene: TRBJ1-1
CDR3 protein: ASSLYDLGSTEAF

V gene: TRBV29-1
J gene: TRBJ2-7
CDR3 protein: SVEWAGDYEQY

V gene: TRBV6-2/TRBV6-3
J gene: TRBJ2-1
CDR3 protein: ASSTTRSEEQF

V gene: TRBV4-1
J gene: TRBJ1-6
CDR3 protein: ASSPTVGNSPLH